The rows below give T cell receptor beta chains drawn from one sample of a study of T cells in Graves' hyperthyroidism and ophthalmopathy. TCRdb reprocessed the multiplex PCR reads via MiXCR and lists one record per CDR3 protein. The repertoire includes under 130,000 distinct CDR3 sequences, 47% of them detected once, and approximately 27% sits in the top ten. Sequenced material: blood. The receptor source for this set is a man aged 40-49 years with Graves' hyperthyroidism. Both conserved end residues are part of each CDR3. The D gene is left open where the match is weak. Rows give clone size only sometimes, using once, few, many, or a class for an expanded clone.

V,D,size,J,DNA,CDR3
TRBV29-1,TRBD1,few,TRBJ2-1,TGCAGCGTTGACTGGGACAGGGGAGGGCCGTTCTTC,CSVDWDRGGPFF
TRBV7-2,.,.,TRBJ1-1,TGTGCCAGCAGCTTACAGAGGGAGGGCACTGAAGCTTTCTTT,CASSLQREGTEAFF
TRBV2,TRBD2,.,TRBJ2-2,TGTGCCAGCAGGGTTGGACTAGCGGGGAACACCGGGGAGCTGTTTTTT,CASRVGLAGNTGELFF
TRBV28,TRBD1,.,TRBJ2-2,TGTGCCAGCACCCAGGGACAGATAAACACCGGGGAGCTGTTTTTT,CASTQGQINTGELFF
TRBV7-2,.,.,TRBJ2-7,TGTGCCAGCAGCTTAGGGCAGGGGCGAAACGACGAGCAGTACTTC,CASSLGQGRNDEQYF
TRBV2,.,.,TRBJ1-2,TGTGCCAGCGCTCGGGACTATGGCTACACCTTC,CASARDYGYTF
TRBV5-4,.,many,TRBJ1-4,TGTGCCAGCAGCTTGGAGGCAGCAAGTAATGAAAAACTGTTTTTT,CASSLEAASNEKLFF
TRBV7-2,TRBD1,.,TRBJ1-2,TGTGCCAGCAGGAGGGACAGGGTGGCGGGCTACACCTTC,CASRRDRVAGYTF
TRBV19,TRBD2,many,TRBJ2-3,TGTGCCAGTAGTTTAGGACTAGCGGGAGTTCTAGATACGCAGTATTTT,CASSLGLAGVLDTQYF
TRBV7-9,TRBD2,.,TRBJ2-3,TGTGCCAGCAGTTGGGGGAGGGGCACAGATACGCAGTATTTT,CASSWGRGTDTQYF
TRBV7-9,.,many,TRBJ1-5,TGTGCCAGCAGCTCCCACACCACCAATCAGCCCCAGCATTTT,CASSSHTTNQPQHF
TRBV19,.,.,TRBJ1-5,TGTGCCAGTAGTATCCCAGGGAGCAATCAGCCCCAGCATTTT,CASSIPGSNQPQHF
TRBV6-2/TRBV6-3,TRBD1,.,TRBJ2-5,TGTGCCAGCAGTTACCGACAGGGTTTGGAGACCCAGTACTTC,CASSYRQGLETQYF
TRBV7-2,.,many,TRBJ2-1,TGTGCCAGCAGCCCCGGGATTGCCACCTACAATGAGCAGTTCTTC,CASSPGIATYNEQFF
TRBV12-3/TRBV12-4,.,many,TRBJ2-3,TGTGCCAGCAGTTTTCTCTCGGGAGTGGATACGCAGTATTTT,CASSFLSGVDTQYF
TRBV4-1,.,few,TRBJ1-2,TGCGCCAGCAGCCAAGAGCCGCAGATCAGCACCTATGGCTACACCTTC,CASSQEPQISTYGYTF
TRBV25-1,.,many,TRBJ2-1,TGTGCCAGCAGTGAATCTGGGACCTTTTGGTTCTTC,CASSESGTFWFF
TRBV2,TRBD1,.,TRBJ2-7,TGTGCCAGCAGTGAGACAGGGGGCCTTTACGAGCAGTACTTC,CASSETGGLYEQYF
TRBV6-1,TRBD1,.,TRBJ1-1,TGTGCCAGCCGGACAGGGGCAGGAGCTTTCTTT,CASRTGAGAFF
TRBV10-3,TRBD2,.,TRBJ2-3,TGTGCCATCAGTGAGTTGGCTAGCGGGACCTACGCAGATACGCAGTATTTT,CAISELASGTYADTQYF
TRBV12-3/TRBV12-4,.,many,TRBJ1-1,TGTGCCAGCAGTTTAAGGCGGCAGCTTAGGACTGAAGCTTTCTTT,CASSLRRQLRTEAFF
TRBV4-1,TRBD2,.,TRBJ2-5,TGCGCCAGCAGCCAGGTTCCGGGGGGGGCCGGTGAGACCCAGTACTTC,CASSQVPGGAGETQYF
TRBV6-1,TRBD1,many,TRBJ1-2,TGTGCCAGCACCCTTTATCAGGGGGGAAACTATGGCTACACCTTC,CASTLYQGGNYGYTF
TRBV11-1,TRBD1,.,TRBJ1-2,TGTGCCAGCAGCTTAGCCGGGACAGGGGGGTTCTACACCTTC,CASSLAGTGGFYTF
TRBV24-1,TRBD1,.,TRBJ2-1,TGTGCCACCAGTGATTTAGGGACAGGGGGCAGGGACAATGAGCAGTTCTTC,CATSDLGTGGRDNEQFF
TRBV29-1,.,.,TRBJ1-5,TGCAGCGTTGAACGCTCCGGGAGGCGCCAGCATTTT,CSVERSGRRQHF
TRBV2,TRBD1,.,TRBJ2-5,TGTGCCAGCTCAGGCAGGGGGACAGCAGAGACCCAGTACTTC,CASSGRGTAETQYF
TRBV20-1,.,.,TRBJ1-4,TGCAGTGCTGGCGGAAGGACGGTTAATGAAAAACTGTTTTTT,CSAGGRTVNEKLFF
TRBV20-1,.,many,TRBJ1-2,TGCAGTGCTAGAGACAGGAGGAGTGGCTACACCTTC,CSARDRRSGYTF
TRBV11-3,TRBD1,many,TRBJ2-5,TGTGCCAGCAGCTTAGATGGACAGGGGGAGACCCAGTACTTC,CASSLDGQGETQYF
TRBV11-1,.,.,TRBJ2-7,TGTGCCAGCAGCTCGGGGACAAGGTGCGAGCAGTACTTC,CASSSGTRCEQYF
TRBV6-5,.,.,TRBJ2-7,TGTGCCAGCGAAGACTCCCGTGGACAGCTTATCTACGAGCAGTACTTC,CASEDSRGQLIYEQYF
TRBV5-1,TRBD1,.,TRBJ2-5,TGCGCCAGCAGCTTGGTAGGACAGGGGAAGGAGACCCAGTACTTC,CASSLVGQGKETQYF
TRBV10-3,TRBD1,once,TRBJ2-5,TGTGCCATCAACCGTCACGGGACAGGGGGGACCCAGTACTTC,CAINRHGTGGTQYF
TRBV5-6,TRBD1,many,TRBJ1-1,TGTGCCAGCAGCTTGCCGACAGGGTTGAACACTGAAGCTTTCTTT,CASSLPTGLNTEAFF
TRBV27,.,many,TRBJ2-7,TGTGCCAGCAGTACTGGGGGCAGATACGAGCAGTACTTC,CASSTGGRYEQYF
TRBV19,.,many,TRBJ1-5,TGTGCCAGTAGTAAAAAAGATCAGAATCAGCCCCAGCATTTT,CASSKKDQNQPQHF